These 15 T cell receptor beta chains were all obtained from the same sample, sequenced in a study of PD-1 blockade in classical Hodgkin lymphoma. Assay: immunoSEQ multiplex PCR; the TCRdb copy retains only in-frame clones and omits some. Found here are 84,000 or so clones, about 93% of them singletons; the top ten hold approximately 2.4%. All patients experienced relapse after autologous stem cell transplantation, and brentuximab vedotin exposure was variable. The source material was peripheral blood mononuclear cells (PBMCs), sampled before the second cycle of nivolumab. The receptors derive from a human donor with classical Hodgkin lymphoma.

The chain employs TRBV28 and TRBJ1-4, with 7 nucleotides matching TRBD1. V lost 5 bases, J lost 0 bases, and 6 bases stayed unmatched. In germline, CDR1 is MDHEN, CDR2 SYDVKM. The CDR3 is 16 residues long. CDR3 in amino acids: CASSQAGGATNEKLFF. The CDR3 DNA follows: TGTGCCAGCAGTCAAGCAGGGGGTGCAACTAATGAAAAACTGTTTTTT.

This sequence joins TRBV10-3 and TRBJ2-1, with 11 bases matching TRBD2. The CDR3 loop spans 15 amino acids. Trimming removed 10 bases from V and 3 bases from J; junction bases left unmatched: 8. Germline V gene sequence: CDR1 ENHRY, CDR2 SYGVKD. As DNA, the CDR3 is TGTGCCACCTCCGGGACTAGCGGTTACTACAATGAGCAGTTCTTC. Encoded protein: CATSGTSGYYNEQFF.

This clone was seen a single time. The chain couples TRBV18 to TRBJ2-1; D call uncertain. V was pared by 3 bases and J by 5 bases, with 2 bases between. The CDR3 runs to 11 residues. Germline V gives CDR1 KGHSH, CDR2 LQKENI. The CDR3: CASSPNNEQFF. CDR3 sequence (DNA): TGTGCCAGCTCACCGAACAATGAGCAGTTCTTC.

The J gene is TRBJ2-7, the V gene TRBV7-9; 11 bases align to TRBD2. The trim removed 4 bases at V and 8 bases at J, leaving 10 bases unmatched. The length of the CDR3 is 15 residues. Germline V gene data show CDR1 as SEHNR and CDR2 as FQNEAQ (reference sequence). Here the CDR3 DNA reads TGTGCCAGCAGCTCCACCGGGACTAGCGGTGAAAAGCAGTACTTC. Its protein product is CASSSTGTSGEKQYF.

V and J are TRBV29-1 and TRBJ2-7, with D possibly being TRBD1 (7 bases). The CDR3 is 15 amino acids. Germline CDR1 is SQVTM and CDR2 is ANQGSEA. V dropped 6 bases and J dropped 0 bases, with 18 bases sitting between them. CDR3 protein: CSVEGAGQSSYEQYF. CDR3 nucleotide sequence: TGCAGCGTGGAGGGCGCGGGACAGAGCTCCTACGAGCAGTACTTC.

CDR3 DNA: TGCGCCAGCAGCGGGGCCACGGGACAGAATTCAACTAATGAAAAACTGTTTTTT. Translating it yields CASSGATGQNSTNEKLFF. The chain joins TRBV10-1 to TRBJ1-4; 7 bases agree with TRBD1. This CDR3 comprises 18 residues. Germline V CDR1 and CDR2: WNHNN, SYGVQD (reference sequence). After removal of 6 bases from V and 0 bases from J, the junction contained 13 bases not matched to a gene.

This rearrangement joins TRBV25-1 to TRBJ2-1; D ambiguous. Germline loops: CDR1 MGHDK, CDR2 SYGVNS. The CDR3 runs to 11 residues. The V end lost 5 bases, the J end lost 6 bases, and 5 bases lay between the germline ends. The CDR3 protein is CASSKFNEQFF. DNA of the CDR3: TGTGCCAGCAGTAAGTTCAATGAGCAGTTCTTC.

This chain links TRBV2 with TRBJ2-2; TRBD2 aligns across 12 bases. The junction had 8 bases not matched to a gene; V was cut back by 7 bases and J by 2 bases. The CDR3 extends over 17 amino acids. Germline-derived CDR1 and CDR2 are SNHLY and FYNNEI. CDR3 DNA: TGTGCCAGCATCCCTCGGACTAGCGGGATCAACACCGGGGAGCTGTTTTTT. The encoded protein is CASIPRTSGINTGELFF.

The chain is built from TRBV4-1 and TRBJ1-2; D not certain. Germline CDR1 and CDR2: MGHRA and YSYEKL. The CDR3 contains 14 residues. V was shortened by 3 bases and J by 4 bases, with 12 bases between the two germline ends. As DNA, the CDR3 is TGCGCCAGCAGCCAGCAGGCAGGAAGCTATGGCTACACCTTC. It specifies CASSQQAGSYGYTF.

The chain has TRBV7-9 and TRBJ2-3, with 13 bases matching TRBD2. The CDR3 covers 17 residues. V gave up 4 bases and J gave up 3 bases; unmatched junction bases: 7. In germline, CDR1 is SEHNR, CDR2 FQNEAQ (reference sequence). In DNA form, the CDR3 reads TGTGCCAGCAGCTCGAGGACTAGCGGGAGTGGAACAGATACGCAGTATTTT. Encoded protein: CASSSRTSGSGTDTQYF.

The genes are TRBV5-4 and TRBJ2-5, with TRBD2 identical over 7 bases. The CDR3 is 14 residues long. Unmatched junction bases numbered 3, after V lost 4 bases and J lost 0 bases. Germline V gene lookup returns CDR1 SGHNT and CDR2 YYREEE (reference sequence). The CDR3 protein is CASSPGTNQETQYF. DNA for the CDR3: TGTGCCAGCAGCCCCGGGACTAACCAAGAGACCCAGTACTTC.

The chain uses TRBV19 and TRBJ2-1; a possible D gene is TRBD2 (6 bases). The V gene's germline CDR1 is LNHDA and CDR2 SQIVND (reference sequence). The V end was cut by 7 bases, the J end by 3 bases, with 13 bases between. The CDR3 consists of 14 residues. CDR3 DNA sequence: TGTGCCAGTAACCTTCCGGGACTCTACAATGAGCAGTTCTTC. This translates into CASNLPGLYNEQFF. Combining the CDR3 with reference TRBV19 and TRBJ2-1 gives the whole variable domain DGGITQSPKYLFRKEGQNVTLSCEQNLNHDAMYWYRQDPGQGLRLIYYSQIVNDFQKGDIAEGYSVSREKKESFPLTVTSAQKNPTAFYLCASNLPGLYNEQFFGPGTRLTVL.

Written as DNA, the CDR3 is TGTGCCAGCAGAGGACTAGCGGGATTTTTGACAGATACGCAGTATTTT. It is translated as CASRGLAGFLTDTQYF. The chain links TRBV27 to TRBJ2-3, with 12 bases that match TRBD2. V shed 6 bases, J shed 3 bases, and the junction held 7 bases outside the gene matches. The CDR3 is made up of 16 amino acids. CDR1 is MNHEY, CDR2 SMNVEV, per germline (reference sequence).

The chain recombines TRBV4-1 with TRBJ2-1; D not certain. The CDR3 is made up of 14 amino acids. Germline CDR1 reads MGHRA; CDR2 reads YSYEKL. With 1 base removed from V and 6 bases from J, the gap between germline ends came to 10 bases. DNA of the CDR3: TGCGCCAGCAGCCAAGGGTTGCTCCCCAATGAGCAGTTCTTC. The encoded protein is CASSQGLLPNEQFF.

CDR3 amino acids: CASSLDGHGGRNIQYF. CDR3 sequence (DNA): TGTGCCAGCAGCTTGGATGGGCATGGGGGTCGAAACATTCAGTACTTC. The chain carries TRBV5-4 and TRBJ2-4, with D perhaps assigned TRBD1 or TRBD2 (5 bases each). The CDR3 is 16 amino acids. From germline, CDR1 is SGHNT and CDR2 YYREEE (reference sequence). The germline V and J ends were trimmed by 0 bases and 6 bases, with 16 bases remaining between them.